The 27 T cell receptor beta chains below were found in one sample sequenced in a study of CD8+CD57+ T cells in acquired aplastic anemia. Patients included in sequencing had previously demonstrated CD8+CD57+ cell expansion by flow cytometry. CDR3 and TCR beta VDJ profiling relied on genomic DNA as the template. MiXCR, applied by TCRdb to the reads, yields one record per CDR3 protein. The data contain some 120,000 distinct CDR3 sequences, under 65% of them seen just once; the ten biggest clones take up roughly 29%. Sequences were obtained from sorted CD4+, CD8+, or CD8+CD57+ T cells (not recorded which) from PBMCs. The receptors derive from a human donor with aplastic anemia.

This chain links TRBV11-2 with TRBJ2-7; tentative D call: TRBD1 (6 bases). From germline, CDR1 is SGHAT and CDR2 FQNNGV. The CDR3 is 13 residues long. Trimming took off 5 bases at V and 2 bases at J, with 10 bases between the two ends. CDR3 nucleotide sequence: TGTGCCAGCAGCAGAGGACAGCCCTACGAGCAGTACTTC. This translates into CASSRGQPYEQYF.

The genes are TRBV9 and TRBJ1-3; 9 bases are shared with TRBD1. The CDR3 is made up of 14 amino acids. The germline V gene has CDR1 SGDLS and CDR2 YYNGEE. The junction had 2 bases not matched to a gene; V was cut back by 4 bases and J by 3 bases. CDR3 loop: CASSPDRGGNTIYF. As DNA, the CDR3 is TGTGCCAGCAGCCCGGACAGGGGTGGAAACACCATATATTTT.

The chain recombines TRBV7-3 with TRBJ2-7, with D unresolved. The J call is in doubt because the DNA end fits TRBJ2-1 better. The CDR3 sequence is 12 residues long. The germline V gene encodes CDR1 SGHTA and CDR2 FQGTGA. The chain's CDR3 is CASSAFNNEQFF. CDR3 bases: TGTGCCAGCAGCGCTTTCAACAATGAGCAGTTCTTC.

The J gene is TRBJ1-2, the V gene TRBV7-8; D remains unclear. CDR1 and CDR2 from the germline V gene are SGHVS and FQNEAQ. The CDR3 is made up of 12 amino acids. Deletions cut 5 bases from V and 8 bases from J, with 12 bases between. CDR3 sequence: CASSRGAGGYTF. As DNA, the CDR3 is TGTGCCAGCAGCCGAGGCGCGGGCGGCTACACCTTC.

This chain joins TRBV10-3 and TRBJ2-2; D may be TRBD2 (5 bases). The V end lost 3 bases, the J end lost 5 bases, and 13 bases lay between the germline ends. The germline CDR1 and CDR2 sequences are ENHRY and SYGVKD. CDR3 length: 15 residues. CDR3 in amino acids: CAISEEGPGTGELFF. For the CDR3, the DNA is TGTGCCATCAGTGAAGAGGGCCCAGGAACCGGGGAGCTGTTTTTT.

This clonotype came up many times. The chain uses TRBV4-3 and TRBJ1-1; D call uncertain. CDR3 length: 14 amino acids. Germline CDR1 LGHNA, CDR2 YSLEER. V gave up 0 bases and J gave up 5 bases, with 10 bases separating them. The CDR3 loop is CASSQDRMGTEAFF. The CDR3 DNA sequence: TGCGCCAGCAGCCAAGATCGTATGGGGACTGAAGCTTTCTTT.

The rearrangement links TRBV2 to TRBJ2-5, with 8 positions matching TRBD1. Germline V lookup: CDR1 SNHLY, CDR2 FYNNEI. This CDR3 has 15 amino acids. Unmatched junction bases numbered 11, after V lost 6 bases and J lost 5 bases. CDR3 DNA: TGTGCCAGCAGCCCTTTGACAGGGGCGATGGAGACCCAGTACTTC. Protein: CASSPLTGAMETQYF.

In this sample, this clonotype turned up a few times. The J gene is TRBJ2-5, the V gene TRBV15; weak D call: TRBD1 (6 bases). Per the germline V gene, CDR1 is LNHNV and CDR2 is YYDKDF (reference sequence). V lost 0 bases and J lost 0, with 8 bases in between. The CDR3 has 15 amino acids. CDR3 nucleotide sequence: TGTGCCACCAGCAGAGATGGACAGAACCAAGAGACCCAGTACTTC. Translating gives CATSRDGQNQETQYF. Based on the CDR3 plus reference TRBV15 and TRBJ2-5, the full variable domain is DAMVIQNPRYQVTQFGKPVTLSCSQTLNHNVMYWYQQKSSQAPKLLFHYYDKDFNNEADTPDNFQSRRPNTSFCFLDIRSPGLGDTAMYLCATSRDGQNQETQYFGPGTRLLVL.

The chain employs TRBV25-1 and TRBJ2-7, with no clear D. The V end was cut by 8 bases, the J end by 2 bases, with 19 bases between. The CDR3 totals 15 residues. Germline CDR1 and CDR2: MGHDK and SYGVNS. The CDR3 region is CASGSDQHTTYEQYF. CDR3 in DNA: TGTGCCAGCGGCTCCGATCAACACACGACCTACGAGCAGTACTTC.

This chain uses TRBV7-9 with TRBJ1-5; perhaps TRBD1 as D (5 bases). Trimming removed 5 bases from V and 2 bases from J, with 13 bases in between. Germline V gene data show CDR1 as SEHNR and CDR2 as FQNEAQ (reference sequence). The CDR3 loop spans 15 amino acids. CDR3 DNA sequence: TGTGCCAGCAGCCCCGGGACTGCGGGCAATCAGCCCCAGCATTTT. Protein product: CASSPGTAGNQPQHF.

The J gene is TRBJ1-6, the V gene TRBV2; D possibly corresponds to TRBD1 (6 bases). Germline lookup yields CDR1 SNHLY and CDR2 FYNNEI. The CDR3 spans 15 residues. Trimming took off 5 bases at V and 9 bases at J, with 17 bases between the two ends. CDR3 loop: CASSREQGFGSPLHF. In nucleotides, the CDR3 is TGTGCCAGCAGTAGGGAACAGGGTTTTGGTTCACCCCTCCACTTT. Together with reference TRBV2 and TRBJ1-6, the CDR3 gives the full variable domain: EPEVTQTPSHQVTQMGQEVILRCVPISNHLYFYWYRQILGQKVEFLVSFYNNEISEKSEIFDDQFSVERPDGSNFTLKIRSTKLEDSAMYFCASSREQGFGSPLHFGNGTRLTVT.

This chain joins TRBV7-8 and TRBJ2-3; D uncertain. The CDR3 length is 15 residues. The V end lost 5 bases, the J end lost 1 base, and 13 bases lay between the germline ends. CDR1 and CDR2 (germline): SGHVS, FQNEAQ. This CDR3 is CASSPTSVRTDTQYF. CDR3 nucleotide sequence: TGTGCCAGCAGCCCCACCTCTGTCCGCACAGATACGCAGTATTTT.

This clonotype was picked up many times. The V and J genes are TRBV10-3 and TRBJ2-5; 8 bases map to TRBD1. The CDR3 contains 14 residues. Germline CDR1 reads ENHRY; CDR2 reads SYGVKD. V was pared by 6 bases and J by 5 bases, with 8 bases of the junction left unmatched. The CDR3 nucleotides are TGTGCCATCAGCCCGACAGGGGCAGGCGAGACCCAGTACTTC. As protein: CAISPTGAGETQYF.

This chain connects TRBV6-1 to TRBJ1-1; D is uncertain. The CDR3 length is 13 residues. V dropped 6 bases and J dropped 4 bases, with 12 bases sitting between them. CDR1 and CDR2 (germline): MNHNS, SASEGT. This CDR3 is CASRTSAGTEAFF. For the CDR3, the DNA is TGTGCCAGCAGGACATCCGCGGGCACTGAAGCTTTCTTT.

Regarding this clonotype: Since a much larger clone is just one base distant, this may be a read error. This sequence joins TRBV7-9 and TRBJ1-4; tentative D call: TRBD1 (5 bases). The CDR3 has 15 amino acids. The V end lost 0 bases, the J end lost 6 bases, and 11 bases lay between the germline ends. The germline V gene encodes CDR1 SEHNR and CDR2 FQNEAQ (reference sequence). CDR3 nucleotide sequence: TGTGCCAGCAGCTTAGCGAGAATAGGGGATGAAAAACTGTTTTTT. Translating gives CASSLARIGDEKLFF.

The chain has TRBV20-1 and TRBJ2-7; D call uncertain. V gave up 0 bases and J gave up 3 bases, with 12 bases separating them. This CDR3 spans 14 amino acids. Per the germline V gene, CDR1 is DFQATT and CDR2 is SNEGSKA (reference sequence). The CDR3, as DNA: TGCAGTGCTAGAGATAATGACCACATCTACGAGCAGTACTTC. Translated: CSARDNDHIYEQYF.

V gene TRBV12-3 or TRBV12-4 combines with J gene TRBJ1-5; the D gene is possibly TRBD1 (6 bases). The CDR3 sequence is 16 residues long. V was shortened by 5 bases and J by 1 base, with 15 bases between the two germline ends. CDR3 bases: TGTGCCAGCAGTGGGACCGGAGGGGGAAGCAATCAGCCCCAGCATTTT. Residues: CASSGTGGGSNQPQHF.

The J gene is TRBJ2-1, the V gene TRBV9, with D tentatively TRBD1 or TRBD2 (5 bases each). The germline V and J ends were trimmed by 3 bases and 6 bases, with 16 bases remaining between them. CDR1 and CDR2 (germline): SGDLS, YYNGEE. The CDR3 totals 15 residues. CDR3 in amino acids: CASSASALGGNEQFF. Written as DNA, the CDR3 is TGTGCCAGCAGCGCCTCAGCACTTGGGGGCAATGAGCAGTTCTTC.

The chain combines TRBV9 with TRBJ1-2; TRBD1 matches at 7 bases. The trim removed 0 bases at V and 4 bases at J, leaving 3 bases unmatched. CDR1 SGDLS and CDR2 YYNGEE come from the germline V gene. This CDR3 is 14 amino acids long. CDR3 DNA sequence: TGTGCCAGCAGCGTAGGGGACAGTATCTATGGCTACACCTTC. This sequence encodes CASSVGDSIYGYTF.

This chain joins TRBV29-1 and TRBJ1-1; TRBD1 matches 7 bases. The length of the CDR3 is 15 residues. J was trimmed by 0 bases and V by 1 base; bases with no gene match: 5. CDR1 and CDR2 (germline): SQVTM, ANQGSEA. CDR3 loop: CSVEGGQRMNTEAFF. The CDR3, as DNA: TGCAGCGTTGAAGGGGGACAGCGGATGAACACTGAAGCTTTCTTT.

The rearrangement joins TRBV2 to TRBJ2-1; D call uncertain. The germline gives CDR1 SNHLY, CDR2 FYNNEI. Trimming removed 3 bases at V and 6 bases at J, with 15 bases between. CDR3 length: 15 amino acids. CDR3 loop: CASSEGLVQTNEQFF. The CDR3 nucleotides are TGTGCCAGCAGTGAGGGTCTAGTCCAGACCAATGAGCAGTTCTTC.

This clonotype was recorded once. The chain couples TRBV15 to TRBJ2-2; D may match TRBD1 or TRBD2 (5 bases each). V was shortened by 0 bases and J by 4 bases, with 12 bases between the two germline ends. Germline assignment: CDR1 LNHNV and CDR2 YYDKDF (reference sequence). CDR3 size: 16 residues. CDR3: CATSRDRGAGTGELFF. CDR3 bases: TGTGCCACCAGCAGAGATCGGGGCGCGGGCACCGGGGAGCTGTTTTTT.

The rearrangement joins TRBV19 to TRBJ2-1, with D possibly being TRBD1 or TRBD2 (6 bases each). Deletions cut 2 bases from V and 8 bases from J, with 19 bases between. The CDR3 consists of 16 residues. Germline V gene data show CDR1 as LNHDA and CDR2 as SQIVND (reference sequence). As DNA, the CDR3 is TGTGCCAGTAGTATAACCTACAGGGAGGTCTTATATGAGCAGTTCTTC. Protein: CASSITYREVLYEQFF.

This clonotype has only a few counts. The rearrangement links TRBV29-1 to TRBJ2-2; 14 positions agree with TRBD2. V shed 7 bases, J shed 2 bases, and the junction held 3 bases outside the gene matches. The germline V gene encodes CDR1 SQVTM and CDR2 ANQGSEA. The CDR3 spans 15 residues. CDR3 sequence (DNA): TGCAGCGGGACTAGCGGGAGGACTAACACCGGGGAGCTGTTTTTT. Translated, it gives CSGTSGRTNTGELFF.

This chain joins TRBV20-1 and TRBJ1-2; weak D call: TRBD1 (6 bases). The CDR3 loop spans 18 amino acids. Germline V gene lookup returns CDR1 DFQATT and CDR2 SNEGSKA (reference sequence). The V end was cut by 6 bases, the J end by 3 bases, with 29 bases between. The CDR3 DNA reads TGCAGTGCCAGCAGCTTGGCCGTCAGGGGTTTGGCTCACTATGGCTACACCTTC. Protein sequence: CSASSLAVRGLAHYGYTF.

This clonotype was seen many times. The V call is TRBV20-1, the J call TRBJ2-1, with 7 nucleotides matching TRBD2. The CDR3 is made up of 16 amino acids. The J segment lost 8 bases and the V segment lost 1 base, leaving 14 bases of the junction unmatched. Germline V gene sequence: CDR1 DFQATT, CDR2 SNEGSKA (reference sequence). CDR3 residues: CSARVTAVSGGDEQFF. As DNA, the CDR3 is TGCAGTGCTAGAGTAACAGCCGTCAGTGGGGGGGATGAGCAGTTCTTC.

The J gene is TRBJ1-6, the V gene TRBV10-3; a possible D gene is TRBD1 (5 bases). Germline loops: CDR1 ENHRY, CDR2 SYGVKD. The V end was cut by 2 bases, the J end by 7 bases, with 12 bases between. The CDR3 consists of 15 residues. CDR3 sequence (DNA): TGTGCCATCAGTGAGCCCGCGGGGGTAAATTCACCCCTCCACTTT. Protein sequence: CAISEPAGVNSPLHF.